The entry that follows covers one T cell receptor (beta chain) sequence. Its antigen remains unknown. Repertoires were generated with immunoSEQ multiplex PCR, while TCRdb's copy carries only in-frame clones and drops some. Of around 60,000 clones in the sample, 92% were seen once. This sample was included in a study of cytomegalovirus exposure and HLA in healthy donors. In the study overall: The approximately 120 validation repertoires, a later analysis reported, used the same platform as the approximately 670 first-cohort repertoires.

Regarding the study as a whole: In the approximately 120 validation repertoires, a later analysis found that first-cohort TCR clusters tended to co-occur.

The donors were members of the validation cohort comprising about 130 subjects, separate from the roughly 640-subject first cohort. The V segment lost 7 bases and the J segment 4 bases; nucleotides outside the gene matches: 10. The CDR3 consists of 15 residues. Germline V gives CDR1 LNHDA, CDR2 SQIVND (reference sequence). Sequenced: PBMCs. The chain recombines TRBV19 with TRBJ1-2; TRBD1 agrees at 9 bases. This TCR derives from a young woman in good health and CMV-seronegative. The CDR3 spells CASTQPGQGIYGYTF. CDR3 DNA sequence: TGTGCCAGTACTCAACCGGGACAGGGAATCTATGGCTACACCTTC.